The clone carrying this T cell receptor beta chain came up many times. V was trimmed by 0 bases and J by 9 bases, leaving 10 bases between them. The CDR3 is 13 amino acids. From germline, CDR1 is SGHDT and CDR2 YYEEEE. The sample belongs to a study of regulatory T cells in long-lasting Graves disease. CDR3 regions were amplified by Arm-PCR using iRepertoire HTBI primers to build TCR beta libraries. TCRdb reprocessed the multiplex PCR reads via MiXCR and lists one record per CDR3 protein. The sample lists a few hundred thousand distinct CDR3 sequences; roughly 10% were seen once. Time point specified: newly diagnosed GD, antithyroid drugs for less than 3 months. PBMC RNA served as the TCR library source. These sequences were also reported in another study, on T cells in Graves' hyperthyroidism and ophthalmopathy.

The rearrangement uses TRBV5-6 and TRBJ1-5, with a weak D call TRBD1 (6 bases). The source of this sequence is a woman aged 18-35 years with Graves disease. The sequenced sample was peripheral blood mononuclear cells (PBMCs), obtained at new diagnosis, from a patient treated with antithyroid drugs. The CDR3 DNA reads as TGTGCCAGCAGCTTGGGGCAAGGGGGGCCCCAGCATTTT. Protein: CASSLGQGGPQHF.